The 2 T cell receptor beta chains in this list originate from one sample, sequenced in a study of T cell repertoires in cytomegalovirus infection. These receptors have no identified antigens. TCRdb recomputed calls from the reads with MiXCR, one row per CDR3 protein. The data contain around 570,000 distinct CDR3 sequences, around 40% of them singletons. The sample was cultured PBMCs, taken from culture after CMV antigen stimulation. The receptors stem from a human donor in good health (CMV status not recorded). Some clones in this sample may be carry-over from other donors' samples.

The V call is TRBV7-2, the J call TRBJ1-6; tentative D call: TRBD1 (5 bases). V was cut by 3 bases and J by 0 bases, with 6 bases left in between. Germline V gene lookup returns CDR1 SGHTA and CDR2 FQGNSA. The CDR3 has 15 amino acids. CDR3 residues: CASSLRGSYNSPLHF. DNA of the CDR3: TGTGCCAGCAGCTTGAGGGGCTCCTATAATTCACCCCTCCACTTT.

The sample holds a few counts of this clonotype. The CDR3 protein is CASSPGGGTPFPDTQYF. The DNA of the CDR3 is TGTGCCAGCAGCCCCGGGGGGGGGACTCCCTTCCCGGATACGCAGTATTTT. V and J are TRBV7-8 and TRBJ2-3; TRBD2 matches at 8 bases. This CDR3 region has 17 residues. Germline V gene lookup returns CDR1 SGHVS and CDR2 FQNEAQ. V lost 5 bases and J lost 6; bases outside the gene matches: 16.